This entry describes one T cell receptor beta chain. Its antigen is still unknown. These data come from a study of cytomegalovirus exposure and HLA in healthy donors. The PCR had 60 Vbeta and 13 Jbeta primers. Profiling relied on immunoSEQ multiplex PCR, and the TCRdb table lists in-frame clones only, not all of them. Found here are approximately 180,000 clones, about 72% of them singletons; the top ten hold about 2.5%. General observations from the study: The study designated roughly 160 TCR beta chains cytomegalovirus-associated. CMV antigen specificity of a few CMV-associated chains was confirmed in vitro. About 87% or about 30% of the time was how often most TCR beta V segments were productive, according to an earlier analysis. Serostatus for CMV was the only available immune exposure information.

The source is a human donor in good health. Sequenced sample: PBMCs.

The CDR3 nucleotides are TGTGCCAGCAGTTTAAGTCAGGGTGTCTACACCGGGGAGCTGTTTTTT. Translated, it gives CASSLSQGVYTGELFF. The rearrangement uses TRBV27 and TRBJ2-2; tentative D call: TRBD1 (5 bases). Between the trimmed V and J ends, which lost 2 bases and 3 bases, there was a span of 13 bases. This CDR3 spans 16 amino acids. In germline, CDR1 is MNHEY, CDR2 SMNVEV (reference sequence).